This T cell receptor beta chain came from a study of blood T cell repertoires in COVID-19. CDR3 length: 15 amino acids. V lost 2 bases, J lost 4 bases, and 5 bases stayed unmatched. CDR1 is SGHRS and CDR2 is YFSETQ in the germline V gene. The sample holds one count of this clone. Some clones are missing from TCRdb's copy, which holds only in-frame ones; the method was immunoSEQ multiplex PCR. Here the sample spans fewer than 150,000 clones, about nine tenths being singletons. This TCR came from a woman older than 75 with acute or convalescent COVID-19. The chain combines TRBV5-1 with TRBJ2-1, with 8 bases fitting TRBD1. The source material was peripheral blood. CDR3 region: CASSFTGTGYNEQFF. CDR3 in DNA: TGCGCCAGCAGCTTCACCGGGACAGGTTACAATGAGCAGTTCTTC.